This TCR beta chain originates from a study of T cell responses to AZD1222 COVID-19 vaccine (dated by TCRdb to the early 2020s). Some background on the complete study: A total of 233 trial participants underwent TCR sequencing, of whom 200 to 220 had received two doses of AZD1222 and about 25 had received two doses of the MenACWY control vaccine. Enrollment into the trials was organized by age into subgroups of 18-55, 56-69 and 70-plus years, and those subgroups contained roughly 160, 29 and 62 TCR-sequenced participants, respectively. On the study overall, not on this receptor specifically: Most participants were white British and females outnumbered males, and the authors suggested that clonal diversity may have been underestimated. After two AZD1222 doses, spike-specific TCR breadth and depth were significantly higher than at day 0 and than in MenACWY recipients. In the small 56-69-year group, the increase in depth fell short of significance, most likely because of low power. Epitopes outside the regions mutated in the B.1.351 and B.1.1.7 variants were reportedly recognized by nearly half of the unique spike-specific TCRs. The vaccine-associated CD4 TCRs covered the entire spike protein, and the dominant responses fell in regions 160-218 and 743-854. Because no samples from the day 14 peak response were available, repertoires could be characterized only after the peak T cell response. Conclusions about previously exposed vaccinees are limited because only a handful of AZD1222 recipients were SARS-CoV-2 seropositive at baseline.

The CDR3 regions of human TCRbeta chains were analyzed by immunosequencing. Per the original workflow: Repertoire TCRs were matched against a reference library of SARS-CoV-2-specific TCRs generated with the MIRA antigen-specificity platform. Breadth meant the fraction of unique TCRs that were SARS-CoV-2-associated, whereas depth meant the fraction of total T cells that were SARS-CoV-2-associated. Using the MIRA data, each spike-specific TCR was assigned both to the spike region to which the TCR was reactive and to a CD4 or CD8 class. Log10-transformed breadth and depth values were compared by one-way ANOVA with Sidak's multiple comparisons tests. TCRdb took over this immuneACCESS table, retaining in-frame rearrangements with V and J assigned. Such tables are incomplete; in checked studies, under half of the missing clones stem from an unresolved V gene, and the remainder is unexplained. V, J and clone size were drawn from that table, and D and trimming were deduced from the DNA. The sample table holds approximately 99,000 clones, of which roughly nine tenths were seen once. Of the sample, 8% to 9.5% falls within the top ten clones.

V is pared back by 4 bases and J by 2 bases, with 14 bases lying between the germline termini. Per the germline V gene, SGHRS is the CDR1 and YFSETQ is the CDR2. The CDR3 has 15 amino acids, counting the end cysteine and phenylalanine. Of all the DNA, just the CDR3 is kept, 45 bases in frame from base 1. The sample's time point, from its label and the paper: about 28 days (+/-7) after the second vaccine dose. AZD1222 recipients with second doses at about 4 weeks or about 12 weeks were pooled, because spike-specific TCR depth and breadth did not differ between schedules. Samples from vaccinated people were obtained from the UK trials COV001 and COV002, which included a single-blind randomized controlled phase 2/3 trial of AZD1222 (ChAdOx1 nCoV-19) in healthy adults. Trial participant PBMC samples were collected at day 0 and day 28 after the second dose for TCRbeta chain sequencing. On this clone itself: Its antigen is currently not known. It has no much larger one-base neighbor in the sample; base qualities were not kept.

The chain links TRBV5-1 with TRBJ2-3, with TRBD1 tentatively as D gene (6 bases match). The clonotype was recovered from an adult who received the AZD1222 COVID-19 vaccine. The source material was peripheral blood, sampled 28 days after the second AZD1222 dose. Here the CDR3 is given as CASSPRDTDTDTQYF. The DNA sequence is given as TGCGCCAGCAGCCCAAGGGACACCGACACAGATACGCAGTATTTT.